The next 8 T cell receptor beta chains were all read from a single sample in a study of human T cells and chemical hapten exposure. TCRdb reprocessed the RACE reads with MiXCR, giving one entry per CDR3 protein. The data show about 100,000 distinct CDR3 sequences, about 10% seen once. Time point: patch test 1, 2 weeks after DPC sensitization. Treatment of the sample: therapeutic diphenylcyclopropenone sensitization with weekly scalp DPC. The material sequenced was whole blood, taken in connection with sensitization to the hapten diphenylcyclopropenone (DPC). The origin of the receptors is a man aged 40-49 years with alopecia areata. Some clones in this sample may be carry-over from other donors' samples.

This clonotype has a handful of counts. The chain is built from TRBV9 and TRBJ1-2; TRBD1 is a possible D gene (5 bases). The V gene's germline CDR1 is SGDLS and CDR2 YYNGEE. CDR3 size: 16 residues. V lost 0 bases to trimming and J lost 8 bases, with 20 bases between them. The CDR3 DNA reads TGTGCCAGCAGCGTAGCCGGTCAGGGAGGATTGGAGGGCTACACCTTC. Its protein is CASSVAGQGGLEGYTF.

This clonotype was recorded at least ten times. The genes are TRBV12-3 or TRBV12-4 and TRBJ2-1; possibly TRBD2 for D (5 bases). The CDR3 totals 13 residues. The V and J ends lost 6 bases and 5 bases respectively, with 11 bases between them. The CDR3 region has the DNA TGTGCCAGCAGCCGGGGAGCACACAATGAGCAGTTCTTC. It yields the protein CASSRGAHNEQFF.

This clonotype was observed a handful of times. This chain connects TRBV7-6 to TRBJ2-6, with TRBD1 identical over 10 bases. The trim removed 5 bases at V and 6 bases at J, leaving 7 bases unmatched. This CDR3 region has 16 residues. Looked up from germline, CDR1 is SGHVS and CDR2 is FNYEAQ. DNA for the CDR3: TGTGCCAGCAGCGAAAGACAGGGGGCGGAGGCCAACGTCCTGACTTTC. Amino acids: CASSERQGAEANVLTF.

The DNA for the CDR3 is TGTGCCAGCTCTTCGCATTCGGGACTAGATGGCGAGCAGTACTTC. Its translation is CASSSHSGLDGEQYF. V usage is TRBV6-2 or TRBV6-3 and J usage is TRBJ2-7; 8 bases match TRBD2. This CDR3 region has 15 residues. The germline V gene encodes CDR1 MNHEY and CDR2 SVGEGT. Trimming cost V 8 bases and J 6 bases; bases outside gene matches: 15.

This clonotype occurred many times. The chain links TRBV6-5 to TRBJ1-6; 7 bases agree with TRBD1. CDR3 size: 13 residues. The V gene end was trimmed by 6 bases and the J gene end by 7 bases; junction bases not matched to a gene: 3. CDR1 is MNHEY, CDR2 SVGAGI, per germline. The CDR3 loop is CASRPGQNSPLHF. CDR3 bases: TGTGCCAGCAGACCGGGACAGAATTCACCCCTCCACTTT.

This clonotype was seen ten or more times. This chain connects TRBV3-1 to TRBJ2-3; D ambiguous. This CDR3 has 14 residues. Trimming removed 3 bases at V and 4 bases at J, with 11 bases between. Germline V lookup: CDR1 LGHDT, CDR2 YNNKEL (reference sequence). CDR3 coding DNA: TGTGCCAGCAGCCAGGGATTTGGCGCAGATACGCAGTATTTT. Its protein product is CASSQGFGADTQYF.

The chain recombines TRBV30 with TRBJ2-1, with 7 bases identical to TRBD2. Germline CDR1 is GTSNPN and CDR2 is SVGIG (reference sequence). The length of the CDR3 is 14 residues. V dropped 4 bases and J dropped 2; count of bases not matched to a gene: 5. CDR3 sequence: CAWKRAGTYNEQFF. The CDR3 nucleotides read TGTGCCTGGAAGAGAGCGGGAACCTACAATGAGCAGTTCTTC. The complete variable domain, with remaining parts taken from reference TRBV30 and TRBJ2-1, reads SQTIHQWPATLVQPVGSPLSLECTVEGTSNPNLYWYRQAAGRGLQLLFYSVGIGQISSEVPQNLSASRPQDRQFILSSKKLLLSDSGFYLCAWKRAGTYNEQFFGPGTRLTVL.

The chain joins TRBV20-1 to TRBJ1-2, with a possible D match to TRBD1 (5 bases). This CDR3 is 17 amino acids long. CDR1 is DFQATT and CDR2 is SNEGSKA in the germline V gene (reference sequence). Trimming took 0 bases from V and 3 from J, leaving 20 bases between them. The CDR3 loop is CSARDPARWGGDYGYTF. The CDR3 bases are TGCAGTGCTAGAGATCCCGCCCGATGGGGAGGGGACTATGGCTACACCTTC.